The sample holds a few counts of the clone carrying this T cell receptor (beta chain). These data are taken from a study of beta chain features in type 1 diabetes. The entirety of the isolated RNA underwent reverse transcription, so expressed TCRB transcripts were sequenced. Libraries were prepared by immunoSEQ multiplex PCR; TCRdb keeps only in-frame clonotypes and omits some of them. Among fewer than 350,000 clones listed, around 7.8% were seen once. Per the germline V gene, CDR1 is SGHDT and CDR2 is YYEEEE. The CDR3 spans 14 residues. V shed 2 bases and J shed 8 bases, with 16 bases lying between them.

The sample consisted of central memory CD4+ T cells from blood. The chain uses TRBV5-6 and TRBJ1-2, with TRBD1 as a possible D gene (6 bases). This clonotype originated in a woman under 30 in good health. The CDR3 sequence is CASSFFPTTGGYTF. CDR3 DNA: TGTGCCAGCAGCTTTTTCCCCACGACAGGCGGCTACACCTTC.